This T cell receptor beta chain was observed in a study of CXCR3-negative and CXCR3-positive naive CD8 T cells. For the study at large: Overall TRB read output was about 140 million, and each library contained about 1.5 +/- 0.3 million reads. General study results and limits: Cryopreserved cells showed partially decreased CXCR3 expression, and most assays used fresh PBMCs.

Researchers prepared the TRB cDNA libraries using 5' RACE with UMI labels. One entry per CDR3 protein, without DNA, is what TCRdb gives after re-calling the 5' RACE reads. The sample has tens of thousands of distinct CDR3 sequences. This CDR3 region has 14 residues. Germline V gene lookup returns CDR1 SEHNR and CDR2 FQNEAQ (reference sequence). In the case of this clonotype: The antigen is not known.

The receptor comes from a human donor in good health. Some clones in this sample may be carry-over from other donors' samples. The chain joins TRBV7-9 to TRBJ2-7; TCRdb gives TRBD2 as the D gene, but with no DNA this cannot be confirmed. The sample consisted of memory CD8+ T cells from blood. CDR3 in amino acids: CASSATGPPYEQYF. The whole variable domain, remainder taken from reference TRBV7-9 and TRBJ2-7, is DTGVSQNPRHKITKRGQNVTFRCDPISEHNRLYWYRQTLGQGPEFLTYFQNEAQLEKSRLLSDRFSAERPKGSFSTLEIQRTEQGDSAMYLCASSATGPPYEQYFGPGTRLTVT.